This is a list of T cell receptor beta chains from one sample in a study of T cell responses to AZD1222 COVID-19 vaccine. Using immunoSEQ multiplex PCR, the repertoire was profiled, and TCRdb retains in-frame clones only, with some absent. The repertoire holds approximately 70,000 clones, 85% to 90% seen once, with 4.8% in the top ten. Sample: peripheral blood, taken 28 days after the second dose of the MenACWY control vaccine. The receptors originated from an adult who received the MenACWY meningococcal vaccine as a control. Each CDR3 is given with its conserved first and last residue. A D gene is named only where the DNA matches it firmly. The listing skips clone size in some rows; elsewhere it reads once, few, many or a size class.

v_gene,abundance,d_gene,j_gene,CDR3aa,CDR3nt
TRBV4-1,.,.,TRBJ1-1,CASSQDRVGTEAFF,TGCGCCAGCAGCCAAGATAGGGTGGGGACTGAAGCTTTCTTT
TRBV9,.,.,TRBJ1-1,CASSGGVGTEAFF,TGTGCCAGCAGCGGGGGAGTGGGCACTGAAGCTTTCTTT
TRBV23-1,.,.,TRBJ1-6,CASSQSEKSSYNSPLHF,TGCGCCAGCAGTCAATCGGAGAAGAGCTCCTATAATTCACCCCTCCACTTT
TRBV11-2,once,.,TRBJ2-5,CASSPWTNRRAYQETQYF,TGTGCCAGCAGCCCCTGGACCAATCGGAGGGCATACCAAGAGACCCAGTACTTC
TRBV5-5,.,TRBD1,TRBJ2-7,CASSLYAPRTGSYEQYF,TGTGCCAGCAGCTTGTATGCCCCCCGGACAGGATCCTACGAGCAGTACTTC
TRBV5-5,.,TRBD2,TRBJ2-2,CASRAGVSNTGELFF,TGTGCCAGCCGAGCGGGGGTCTCGAACACCGGGGAGCTGTTTTTT
TRBV18,.,TRBD2,TRBJ2-2,CASSYNPGLAEGELFF,TGTGCCAGCTCATACAACCCCGGACTAGCGGAAGGGGAGCTGTTTTTT
TRBV11-1,.,.,TRBJ1-1,CASSIPQGWVTEAFF,TGTGCCAGCAGCATTCCACAGGGCTGGGTCACTGAAGCTTTCTTT
TRBV11-2,.,.,TRBJ2-5,CASSPSIRAQQETQYF,TGTGCCAGCAGCCCCTCGATAAGAGCCCAACAAGAGACCCAGTACTTC
TRBV3-1/TRBV3-2,.,.,TRBJ1-5,CASSQDLSQPQHF,TGTGCCAGCAGCCAAGATCTTAGTCAGCCCCAGCATTTT
TRBV12-3/TRBV12-4,.,.,TRBJ1-2,CASSIPDYGYTF,TGTGCCAGCAGTATTCCGGACTATGGCTACACCTTC
TRBV28,.,.,TRBJ2-7,CASSFWARGYEQYF,TGTGCCAGCAGTTTCTGGGCCAGGGGCTACGAGCAGTACTTC
TRBV27,once,TRBD1,TRBJ1-5,CASSLMDIKGTGGRQPQHF,TGTGCCAGCAGTTTGATGGATATCAAGGGGACAGGGGGCAGGCAGCCCCAGCATTTT
TRBV5-4,.,TRBD1,TRBJ1-1,CASSKRTGTNTEAFF,TGTGCCAGCAGCAAAAGGACAGGGACGAACACTGAAGCTTTCTTT
TRBV10-1,.,.,TRBJ2-6,CASSHSGANVLTF,TGCGCCAGCAGTCACTCTGGGGCCAACGTCCTGACTTTC
TRBV5-1,medium-sized,.,TRBJ2-7,CASSLDGPVGYEQYF,TGCGCCAGCAGCTTGGATGGTCCGGTGGGGTACGAGCAGTACTTC
TRBV5-1,.,.,TRBJ1-3,CASSLGGVLSGNTIYF,TGCGCCAGCAGCTTAGGAGGGGTGCTCTCTGGAAACACCATATATTTT
TRBV27,.,TRBD1,TRBJ1-2,CASRLDRENYGYTF,TGTGCCAGCAGATTAGACAGGGAGAACTATGGCTACACCTTC
TRBV5-6,.,.,TRBJ1-2,CASSLGPNSLAGGYTF,TGTGCCAGCAGCTTGGGTCCGAACAGCCTCGCGGGTGGCTACACCTTC
TRBV4-3,.,TRBD2,TRBJ2-2,CASSQERGGVTGELFF,TGCGCCAGCAGCCAAGAGCGGGGGGGAGTCACCGGGGAGCTGTTTTTT
TRBV5-5,.,.,TRBJ2-1,CASSFGSSDEQFF,TGTGCCAGCAGCTTTGGTAGCTCCGATGAGCAGTTCTTC
TRBV28,few,TRBD2,TRBJ2-7,CASSLVGGTYEQYF,TGTGCCAGCAGTTTAGTGGGAGGGACGTACGAGCAGTACTTC
TRBV4-1,.,TRBD2,TRBJ2-1,CASSHRTSGVGYNEQFF,TGCGCCAGCAGCCACCGGACTAGCGGGGTTGGGTACAATGAGCAGTTCTTC
TRBV27,.,.,TRBJ2-3,CASSLVFTDTQYF,TGTGCCAGCAGTTTAGTGTTCACAGATACGCAGTATTTT
TRBV6-5,.,TRBD1,TRBJ1-2,CASNPGQGLYGYTF,TGTGCCAGCAATCCGGGACAGGGGCTCTATGGCTACACCTTC
TRBV7-9,.,TRBD1,TRBJ2-5,CASSPGQGSGETQYF,TGTGCCAGCAGCCCTGGACAGGGAAGCGGAGAGACCCAGTACTTC
TRBV18,.,.,TRBJ2-7,CASSRLTRAGGSYEQYF,TGTGCCAGCTCACGGTTAACCCGAGCCGGGGGCTCCTACGAGCAGTACTTC
TRBV30,.,.,TRBJ1-5,CAWRAGDGQPQHF,TGTGCCTGGAGAGCAGGGGATGGCCAGCCCCAGCATTTT
TRBV15,.,.,TRBJ2-1,CATREPGTTEQFF,TGTGCCACCAGAGAACCCGGGACAACTGAGCAGTTCTTC
TRBV27,.,.,TRBJ2-6,CASSYRDGPLSEANVLTF,TGTGCCAGCAGTTACCGGGACGGGCCCCTCTCTGAGGCCAACGTCCTGACTTTC
TRBV5-4,.,.,TRBJ1-5,CASSLQDSNQPQHF,TGTGCCAGCAGCTTGCAGGATAGCAATCAGCCCCAGCATTTT
TRBV5-1,.,TRBD2,TRBJ2-1,CASSLGTSAYNEQFF,TGCGCCAGCAGCCTCGGGACTAGCGCCTACAATGAGCAGTTCTTC
TRBV6-2/TRBV6-3,.,.,TRBJ1-2,CASSYGPAFDRSYGYTF,TGTGCCAGCAGTTACGGCCCGGCTTTCGACAGGTCGTATGGCTACACCTTC
TRBV7-9,.,.,TRBJ2-3,CASSLDLSTDTQYF,TGTGCCAGCAGCTTAGACCTGAGCACAGATACGCAGTATTTT
TRBV9,once,TRBD1,TRBJ2-1,CASSVGPGQGLAGNEQFF,TGTGCCAGCAGCGTAGGTCCGGGACAGGGACTCGCGGGGAATGAGCAGTTCTTC
TRBV7-2,.,.,TRBJ1-1,CASSLAQFTEAFF,TGTGCCAGCAGCTTAGCGCAGTTCACTGAAGCTTTCTTT
TRBV28,.,.,TRBJ1-2,CATPRGAGGYTF,TGTGCCACCCCTAGGGGAGCTGGGGGCTACACCTTC
TRBV6-4,.,.,TRBJ1-5,CASSDSTGGNQPQHF,TGTGCCAGCAGTGACTCCACGGGGGGCAATCAGCCCCAGCATTTT
TRBV30,.,.,TRBJ2-7,CAWSASYEQYF,TGTGCCTGGAGTGCATCCTACGAGCAGTACTTC
TRBV28,once,TRBD2,TRBJ2-7,CASSPRTSGVTYEQYF,TGTGCCAGCAGTCCCCGGACTAGCGGGGTCACCTACGAGCAGTACTTC
TRBV12-3/TRBV12-4,.,.,TRBJ1-4,CASHRASGEKLFF,TGTGCCAGCCACCGGGCTTCGGGTGAAAAACTGTTTTTT
TRBV28,.,.,TRBJ1-1,CASSLTGRSTEAFF,TGTGCCAGCAGTTTGACGGGGCGAAGCACTGAAGCTTTCTTT
TRBV2,.,.,TRBJ2-1,CASMALFLYNEQFF,TGTGCCAGCATGGCGTTATTTCTTTACAATGAGCAGTTCTTC
TRBV7-2,.,.,TRBJ1-4,CASSPRGGINEKLFF,TGTGCCAGCAGCCCGCGTGGAGGGATTAATGAAAAACTGTTTTTT
TRBV11-3,.,.,TRBJ2-3,CASSPLASTDTQYF,TGTGCCAGCAGCCCTTTGGCGAGCACAGATACGCAGTATTTT